This TCR beta chain came from a study of T cells in Graves' hyperthyroidism and ophthalmopathy. There were TCR beta CDR3 regions amplified from RNA transcripts. In the first-round RT-PCR of the TCR CDR3, the HTBI primer set was used. MiXCR, run by TCRdb on the multiplex PCR reads, gives a single entry per CDR3 protein. The data contain approximately 600,000 distinct CDR3 sequences, 12% to 15% of them singletons. Clinical symptoms, serum thyroxine and TRAb, thyroid ultrasound and orbital computed tomography together formed the diagnostic basis. This CDR3 comprises 13 residues. Germline values: CDR1 GTSNPN, CDR2 SVGIG (reference sequence). Trimming took 2 bases from V and 4 from J, leaving 8 bases between them.

The chain combines TRBV30 with TRBJ2-2; D uncertain. Sequencing input: blood. This receptor was identified in a woman between 18 and 29 years old with Graves' ophthalmopathy. DNA of the CDR3: TGTGCCTGGAGTCGACTCGTCACCGGGGAGCTGTTTTTT. Translated: CAWSRLVTGELFF.